This T cell receptor (beta chain) was profiled in a study of blood T cell repertoires in COVID-19. About the research overall: The United States, Italy and Spain supplied acute and convalescent COVID-19 samples. PBMCs, B-cell-depleted T cells, or T cells provided the cDNA or gDNA that made up the material.

Original analysis: From reference gene primer amplification, estimates of nucleated cell counts were derived. Sequencing used immunoSEQ multiplex PCR; TCRdb keeps in-frame clones, though not all of them. V and J calls and clone size come straight from that table; D and trimming were deduced from the DNA. The sample includes about 190,000 clones, roughly 80% of them seen just once. V was shortened by 5 bases and J by 7 bases, with 19 bases between the two germline ends. This CDR3 is built from 15 residues. Per germline, CDR1 SGDLS and CDR2 YYNGEE. V and J are TRBV9 and TRBJ2-1; a possible D gene is TRBD1 (5 bases). The sequence was obtained from a woman in her forties or fifties with acute or convalescent COVID-19. Sequencing was done on a sample of peripheral blood. CDR3 in DNA: TGTGCCAGCAGTCAACGACAGACCCATCGGAATGAGCAGTTCTTC. Protein sequence: CASSQRQTHRNEQFF.